This T cell receptor (beta chain) was sequenced in a study of early T cells in non-severe SARS-CoV-2 infection. Study as a whole: The study sequenced bulk RNA from unsorted whole blood, with chains unpaired. Study-level results: Clonotype matching in VDJdb favored anti-spike CD8 responses and did not capture private and CD4 specificities.

Concerning this clonotype: Its target is unknown.

Unique molecular identifiers were affixed to single, distinct cDNA molecules. TCRdb passed the 5' RACE reads through MiXCR, listing each CDR3 protein once. This repertoire shows tens of thousands of distinct CDR3 sequences, about 6.1% found once; its top ten account for roughly 5.7%. V lost 5 bases to trimming and J lost 2 bases; unmatched junction nucleotides: 1. The V gene's germline CDR1 is DFQATT and CDR2 SNEGSKA (reference sequence). CDR3 length equals 12 residues. The TCR comes from an adult who was a healthcare worker with PCR-confirmed SARS-CoV-2 infection or an uninfected control (not recorded which). V is TRBV20-1 and J is TRBJ2-5; 8 nucleotides match TRBD2. The sequenced sample was whole blood. CDR3 residues: CSALAGQETQYF. As DNA, the CDR3 is TGCAGTGCTTTAGCGGGGCAAGAGACCCAGTACTTC.